This T cell receptor (beta chain) originates from a study of T cell repertoires in cytomegalovirus infection. Background on the study: An indication of both CMV infection and matching HLA type came from public TCR beta signatures.

MiXCR was run by TCRdb on the reads, yielding one entry per CDR3 protein. The sample contains roughly 990,000 distinct CDR3 sequences, approximately 31% of which appear only once. Trimming pared 5 bases from V and 2 bases from J, leaving 13 bases between. This CDR3 has 15 amino acids. Overall study findings and caveats: Dominant in the ex vivo response were TCR beta clonotypes restricted by HLA-C and specific for CMV.

To note about this clonotype: Its matching antigen is unknown.

This specimen consisted of cultured CD8+ T cells from PBMCs, obtained from culture after CMV antigen stimulation. The rearrangement uses TRBV12-3 or TRBV12-4 and TRBJ2-1, with D tentatively TRBD2 (6 bases). This TCR was sampled from a human donor in good health (CMV status not recorded). Some clones in this sample may be carry-over from other donors' samples. In DNA, the CDR3 is TGTGCCAGCAGTATCGGGAGTCTAACCTACAATGAGCAGTTCTTC. Translation: CASSIGSLTYNEQFF.